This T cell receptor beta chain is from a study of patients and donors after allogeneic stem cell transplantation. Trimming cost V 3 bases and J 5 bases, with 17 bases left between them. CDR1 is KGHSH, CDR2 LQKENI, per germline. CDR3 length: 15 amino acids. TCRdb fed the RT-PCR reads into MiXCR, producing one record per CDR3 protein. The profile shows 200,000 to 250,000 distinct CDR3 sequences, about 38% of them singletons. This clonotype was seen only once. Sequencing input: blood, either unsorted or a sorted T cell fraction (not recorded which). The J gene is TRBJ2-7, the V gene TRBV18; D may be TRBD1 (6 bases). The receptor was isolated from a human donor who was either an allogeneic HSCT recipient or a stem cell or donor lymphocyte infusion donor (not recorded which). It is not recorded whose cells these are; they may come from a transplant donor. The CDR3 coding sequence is TGTGCCAGCTCACCCCTACAGGGAACATCGGACGAGCAGTACTTC. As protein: CASSPLQGTSDEQYF.